The next 12 T cell receptor beta chains were all read from a single sample in a study of post-analysis software for immune sequencing data. Notes on the study in general: A handful of TRBV segments, including TRBV5-6, TRBV5-1 and TRBV20-1, were more frequent in patients than controls.

TCR beta cDNA libraries had unique molecular identifiers. In TCRdb, the PCR reads were re-called with MiXCR into one record per CDR3 protein. The table has about 810,000 distinct CDR3 sequences, roughly 58% seen once; the top ten hold 4.6%. These receptors have no known antigen. The specimen sequenced was blood. The origin of the receptors is a girl aged 5 to 17 with multiple sclerosis.

V and J are TRBV20-1 and TRBJ2-3; tentatively, D is TRBD2 (6 bases). The germline CDR1 and CDR2 sequences are DFQATT and SNEGSKA (reference sequence). The CDR3 length is 11 residues. The V end lost 6 bases, the J end lost 5 bases, and 9 bases lay between the germline ends. The chain's CDR3 is CSANGGDTQYF. CDR3 bases: TGCAGTGCCAACGGGGGAGATACGCAGTATTTT.

This chain links TRBV20-1 with TRBJ2-7; D not certain. The V gene's germline CDR1 is DFQATT and CDR2 SNEGSKA (reference sequence). This CDR3 is built from 14 residues. The ends were cut back, 5 bases at V and 2 bases at J, with 16 bases in the middle. The CDR3 region is CSASDARDTYEQYF. In DNA form, the CDR3 reads TGCAGTGCTTCGGACGCTCGCGACACCTACGAGCAGTACTTC.

V gene TRBV3-1 combines with J gene TRBJ2-7; possible D gene TRBD2, 7 bases. Deletions cut 2 bases from V and 3 bases from J, with 20 bases between. In germline, CDR1 is LGHDT, CDR2 YNNKEL (reference sequence). CDR3 size: 17 residues. CDR3 DNA sequence: TGTGCCAGCAGCCAACTGGGCGGGGGCCCGCTATACTACGAGCAGTACTTC. This gives the protein CASSQLGGGPLYYEQYF.

The rearrangement uses TRBV4-1 and TRBJ2-4; tentative D call: TRBD1 (7 bases). CDR3 length: 17 amino acids. V lost 0 bases, J lost 1 base, and 13 bases lay in between. Germline CDR1 reads MGHRA; CDR2 reads YSYEKL. The CDR3 spells CASSQDRAGGAKNIQYF. DNA for the CDR3: TGCGCCAGCAGCCAAGATAGGGCAGGGGGGGCCAAAAACATTCAGTACTTC.

The CDR3 DNA is TGCAGTGCTAGAGATCCGGGACAGGGGGATTGGCAAGAGACCCAGTACTTC. The encoded protein is CSARDPGQGDWQETQYF. The chain combines TRBV20-1 with TRBJ2-5, with TRBD1 identical over 11 bases. Trimming took 0 bases from V and 2 from J; bases not matched to a gene: 8. Germline V lookup: CDR1 DFQATT, CDR2 SNEGSKA (reference sequence). The CDR3 is 17 amino acids.

This clonotype was seen more than once but under ten times. The V gene is TRBV7-9, the J gene TRBJ2-1; D remains ambiguous. Trimming removed 1 base at V and 0 bases at J, with 7 bases between. This CDR3 has 15 amino acids. Germline V lookup: CDR1 SEHNR, CDR2 FQNEAQ (reference sequence). Written as DNA, the CDR3 is TGTGCCAGCAGCTTAGGGTTCAGCTCCTACAATGAGCAGTTCTTC. Its translation: CASSLGFSSYNEQFF.

This clonotype was detected a few times. The CDR3 spells CASSPRGGARNEQFF. The CDR3, as DNA: TGTGCCAGCAGCCCCCGCGGGGGGGCCAGAAATGAGCAGTTCTTC. V usage is TRBV7-2 and J usage is TRBJ2-1; 9 bases are a match to TRBD2. The V gene's germline CDR1 is SGHTA and CDR2 FQGNSA. The V and J ends lost 5 bases and 7 bases, in that order; junction bases with no gene match: 9. The length of the CDR3 is 15 residues.

This clonotype came up a few times. This sequence joins TRBV12-3 or TRBV12-4 and TRBJ1-1; weak D call: TRBD1 (5 bases). Trimming stripped 6 bases from V and 4 bases from J, with 15 bases between. The CDR3 extends over 14 amino acids. In nucleotides, the CDR3 is TGTGCCAGCAGCCCAGGTAAAAGGGGCACTGAAGCTTTCTTT. Translated, it gives CASSPGKRGTEAFF.

This rearrangement joins TRBV20-1 to TRBJ2-3, with 9 bases identical to TRBD1. V gave up 5 bases and J gave up 2 bases; unmatched junction bases: 5. Germline V lookup: CDR1 DFQATT, CDR2 SNEGSKA (reference sequence). This CDR3 is built from 14 residues. CDR3 nucleotide sequence: TGCAGTGCTTCTGGACAGGGGTTCACAGATACGCAGTATTTT. Encoded protein: CSASGQGFTDTQYF.

As regards this clonotype: An end of the junction does not agree with germline; a read error may underlie this. This chain joins TRBV12-3 or TRBV12-4 and TRBJ2-7; TRBD1 might be the D (5 bases). This CDR3 spans 15 amino acids. CDR3 sequence: CASSLGQAEVDEQYF. In DNA form, the CDR3 reads TGTGCCAGTAGTTTGGGGCAGGCAGAAGTGGACGAGCAGTACTTC.

The chain employs TRBV6-5 and TRBJ2-7; TRBD2 aligns across 9 bases. The CDR3 runs 14 residues. CDR1 MNHEY and CDR2 SVGAGI come from the germline V gene. With V trimmed by 6 bases and J by 3 bases, 6 bases remained unmatched. The CDR3, as DNA: TGTGCCAGCAGAAAGACTAGCGGAAACTACGAGCAGTACTTC. Residues: CASRKTSGNYEQYF.

The rearrangement links TRBV7-9 to TRBJ2-7; 7 bases are shared with TRBD1. Germline V gene sequence: CDR1 SEHNR, CDR2 FQNEAQ (reference sequence). The CDR3 is 16 residues long. After removal of 4 bases from V and 8 bases from J, the junction contained 17 bases not matched to a gene. Here the CDR3 reads CASSSSSTGKPGKQYF. CDR3 nucleotides: TGTGCCAGCAGCTCTAGTTCGACAGGGAAGCCGGGGAAGCAGTACTTC.